This TCR beta chain was recovered during a study of T cell repertoires in cytomegalovirus infection. Study in general: Carrying CMV and the relevant HLA type showed in public TCR beta signatures. Study observations and caveats: Cumulated frequencies of public TCR beta families served to identify carriers of CMV plus the relevant HLA. The ex vivo response was dominated by HLA-C-restricted CMV-specific TCR beta clonotypes.

TCRdb processed the reads anew with MiXCR; each CDR3 protein has one entry. Of roughly 760,000 distinct CDR3 sequences listed, about a third are singletons. The table lists this clonotype with a few counts. Its antigen is not identified. CDR1 and CDR2 (germline): DFQATT, SNEGSKA (reference sequence). CDR3 size: 17 residues. V lost 6 bases and J lost 0; bases outside the gene matches: 17. This TCR was recovered from a human donor in good health (CMV status not recorded). Some clones in this sample may be carry-over from other donors' samples. The V gene is TRBV20-1, the J gene TRBJ2-7; 7 nucleotides match TRBD1. Sequenced sample: PBMCs. CDR3 residues: CSARFPGQRGSSYEQYF. The CDR3 nucleotides are TGCAGTGCGCGCTTCCCGGGACAGAGAGGGAGCTCCTACGAGCAGTACTTC.